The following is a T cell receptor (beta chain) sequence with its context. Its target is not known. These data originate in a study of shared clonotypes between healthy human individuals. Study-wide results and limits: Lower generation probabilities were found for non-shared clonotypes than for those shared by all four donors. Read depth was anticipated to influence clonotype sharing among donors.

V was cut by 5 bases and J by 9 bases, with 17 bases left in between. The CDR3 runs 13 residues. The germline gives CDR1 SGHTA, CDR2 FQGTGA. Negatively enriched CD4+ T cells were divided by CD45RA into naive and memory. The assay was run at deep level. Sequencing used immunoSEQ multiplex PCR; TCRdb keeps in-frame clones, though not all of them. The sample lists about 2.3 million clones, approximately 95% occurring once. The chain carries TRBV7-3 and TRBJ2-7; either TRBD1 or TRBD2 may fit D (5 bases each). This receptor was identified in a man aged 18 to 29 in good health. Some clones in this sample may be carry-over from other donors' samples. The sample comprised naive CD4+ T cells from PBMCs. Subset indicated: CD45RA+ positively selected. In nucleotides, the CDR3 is TGTGCCAGCAGCCCAACCTCCTCGGGGCCGCAGTACTTC. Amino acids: CASSPTSSGPQYF.